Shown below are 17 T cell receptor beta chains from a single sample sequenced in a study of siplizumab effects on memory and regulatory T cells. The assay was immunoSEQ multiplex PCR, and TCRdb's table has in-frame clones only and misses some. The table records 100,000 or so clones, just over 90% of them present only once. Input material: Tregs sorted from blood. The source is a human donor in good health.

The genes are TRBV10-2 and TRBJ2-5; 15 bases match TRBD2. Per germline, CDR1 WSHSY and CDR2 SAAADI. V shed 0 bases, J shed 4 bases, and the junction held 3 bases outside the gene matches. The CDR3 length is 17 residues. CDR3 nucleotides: TGCGCCAGCAGTGAGTCTTTGGGACTAGCGGGAGGAGAGACCCAGTACTTC. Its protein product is CASSESLGLAGGETQYF.

CDR3 protein: CASSLFPRLTDTQYF. The DNA of the CDR3 is TGCGCCAGCAGCTTGTTCCCCCGGTTGACAGATACGCAGTATTTT. The chain carries TRBV5-1 and TRBJ2-3, with D unclear. CDR3 length: 15 amino acids. Trimming shortened V by 1 base and J by 3 bases, and 12 bases separated the two germline ends. CDR1 and CDR2 from the germline V gene are SGHRS and YFSETQ.

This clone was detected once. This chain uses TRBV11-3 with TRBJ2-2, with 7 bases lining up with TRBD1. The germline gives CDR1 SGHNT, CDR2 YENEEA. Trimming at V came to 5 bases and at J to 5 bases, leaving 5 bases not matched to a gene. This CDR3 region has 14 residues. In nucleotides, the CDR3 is TGTGCCAGCAGCCACCTACAGGGGACCGGGGAGCTGTTTTTT. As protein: CASSHLQGTGELFF.

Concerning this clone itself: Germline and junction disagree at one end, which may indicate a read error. CDR3 loop: CASTRQGLSRNTEAFF. In DNA form, the CDR3 reads TGTGCCAGCACTCGACAGGGTTTGTCGCGAAACACTGAGGCTTTCTTT. The chain uses TRBV5-4 and TRBJ1-1; TRBD1 matches 7 bases. Germline V lookup: CDR1 SGHNT, CDR2 YYREEE (reference sequence). The CDR3 is made up of 16 amino acids.

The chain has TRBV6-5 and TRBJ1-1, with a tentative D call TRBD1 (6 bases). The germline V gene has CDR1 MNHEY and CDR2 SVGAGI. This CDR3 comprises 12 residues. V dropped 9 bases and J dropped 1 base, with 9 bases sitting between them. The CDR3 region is CASTGQNTEAFF. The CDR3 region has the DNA TGTGCCAGTACAGGGCAGAACACTGAAGCTTTCTTT.

In DNA, the CDR3 is TGTGCCAGCAGTTTAAGCGGGAGAACTCCAAGGGAGACCCAGTACTTC. Encoded protein: CASSLSGRTPRETQYF. V usage is TRBV27 and J usage is TRBJ2-5; 8 bases match TRBD2. Germline assignment: CDR1 MNHEY and CDR2 SMNVEV (reference sequence). With V trimmed by 2 bases and J by 5 bases, 10 bases remained unmatched. The CDR3 is 16 amino acids.

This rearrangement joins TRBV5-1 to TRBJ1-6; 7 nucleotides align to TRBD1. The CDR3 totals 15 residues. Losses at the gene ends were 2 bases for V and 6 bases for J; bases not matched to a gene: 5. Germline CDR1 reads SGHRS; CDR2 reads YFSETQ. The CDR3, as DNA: TGCGCCAGCAGCTTCTACCGGGACAGTAATTCACCCCTCCACTTT. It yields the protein CASSFYRDSNSPLHF.

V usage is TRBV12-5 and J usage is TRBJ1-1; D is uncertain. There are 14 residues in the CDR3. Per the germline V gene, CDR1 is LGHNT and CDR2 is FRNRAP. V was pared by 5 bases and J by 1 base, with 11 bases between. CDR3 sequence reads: CASGPSPGNTEAFF. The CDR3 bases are TGTGCTAGTGGTCCGTCGCCAGGGAACACTGAAGCTTTCTTT. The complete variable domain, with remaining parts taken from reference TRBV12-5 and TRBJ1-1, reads DARVTQTPRHKVTEMGQEVTMRCQPILGHNTVFWYRQTMMQGLELLAYFRNRAPLDDSGMPKDRFSAEMPDATLATLKIQPSEPRDSAVYFCASGPSPGNTEAFFGQGTRLTVV.

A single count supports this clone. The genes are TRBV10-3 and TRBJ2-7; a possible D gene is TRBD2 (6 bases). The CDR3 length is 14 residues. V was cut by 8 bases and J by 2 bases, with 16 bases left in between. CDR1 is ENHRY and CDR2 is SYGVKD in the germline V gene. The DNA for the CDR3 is TGTGCCATCGCTCCCGGGAGTCCCCCCTACGAGCAGTACTTC. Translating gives CAIAPGSPPYEQYF.

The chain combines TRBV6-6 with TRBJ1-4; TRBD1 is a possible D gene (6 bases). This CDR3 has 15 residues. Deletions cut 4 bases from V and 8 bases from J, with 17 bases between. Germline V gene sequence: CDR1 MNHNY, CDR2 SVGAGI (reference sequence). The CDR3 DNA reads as TGTGCCAGCAGTTTCCTACTGGGGGCTTCGGAAAAACTGTTTTTT. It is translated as CASSFLLGASEKLFF.

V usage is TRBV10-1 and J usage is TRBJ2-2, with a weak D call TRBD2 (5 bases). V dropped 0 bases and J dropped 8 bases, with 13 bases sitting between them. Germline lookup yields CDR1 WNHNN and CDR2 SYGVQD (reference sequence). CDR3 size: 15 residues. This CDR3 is CASSESSGFGGELFF. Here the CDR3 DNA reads TGCGCCAGCAGTGAGTCGAGCGGCTTCGGGGGGGAGCTGTTTTTT.

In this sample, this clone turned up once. The CDR3 is CATISSGIGNEQFF. CDR3 nucleotides: TGTGCCACCATAAGCAGCGGGATAGGCAATGAGCAGTTCTTC. The chain is built from TRBV6-6 and TRBJ2-1; 7 bases are a match to TRBD2. V shed 10 bases, J shed 6 bases, and the junction held 12 bases outside the gene matches. From germline, CDR1 is MNHNY and CDR2 SVGAGI (reference sequence). The CDR3 consists of 14 residues.

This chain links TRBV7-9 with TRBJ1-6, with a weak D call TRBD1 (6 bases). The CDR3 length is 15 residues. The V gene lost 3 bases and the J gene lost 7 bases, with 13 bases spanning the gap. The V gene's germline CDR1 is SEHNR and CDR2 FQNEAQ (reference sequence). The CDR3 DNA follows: TGTGCCAGCAGCTTTAAAAATACAGGGAATTCACCCCTCCACTTT. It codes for CASSFKNTGNSPLHF.

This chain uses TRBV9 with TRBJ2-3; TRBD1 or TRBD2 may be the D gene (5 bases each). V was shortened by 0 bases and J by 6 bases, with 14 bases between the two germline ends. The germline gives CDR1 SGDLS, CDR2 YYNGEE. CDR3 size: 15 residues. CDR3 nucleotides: TGTGCCAGCAGCGTAGGCCCGAGGGGTGGGGATACGCAGTATTTT. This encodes CASSVGPRGGDTQYF. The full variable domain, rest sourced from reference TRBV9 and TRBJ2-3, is DSGVTQTPKHLITATGQRVTLRCSPRSGDLSVYWYQQSLDQGLQFLIQYYNGEERAKGNILERFSAQQFPDLHSELNLSSLELGDSALYFCASSVGPRGGDTQYFGPGTRLTVL.

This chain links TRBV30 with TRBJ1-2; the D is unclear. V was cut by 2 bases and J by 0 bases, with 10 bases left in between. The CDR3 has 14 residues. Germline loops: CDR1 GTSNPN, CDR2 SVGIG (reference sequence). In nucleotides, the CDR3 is TGTGCCTGGAGTCTGCAGCTAGCTAACTATGGCTACACCTTC. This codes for CAWSLQLANYGYTF. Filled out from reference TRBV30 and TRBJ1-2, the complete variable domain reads SQTIHQWPATLVQPVGSPLSLECTVEGTSNPNLYWYRQAAGRGLQLLFYSVGIGQISSEVPQNLSASRPQDRQFILSSKKLLLSDSGFYLCAWSLQLANYGYTFGSGTRLTVV.

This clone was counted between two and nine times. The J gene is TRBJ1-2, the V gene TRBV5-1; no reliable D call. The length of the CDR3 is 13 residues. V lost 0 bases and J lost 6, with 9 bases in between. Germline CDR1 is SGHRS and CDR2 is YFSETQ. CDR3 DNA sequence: TGCGCCAGCAGCTTGGAAGGTCCTCATGGCTACACCTTC. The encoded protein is CASSLEGPHGYTF.

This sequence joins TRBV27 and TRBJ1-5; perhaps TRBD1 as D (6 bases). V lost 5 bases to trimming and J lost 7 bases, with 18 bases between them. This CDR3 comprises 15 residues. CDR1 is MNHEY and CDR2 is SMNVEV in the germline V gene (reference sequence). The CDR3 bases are TGTGCCAGCAGTACCAGCACAGGGATCGGCCAGCCCCAGCATTTT. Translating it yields CASSTSTGIGQPQHF.